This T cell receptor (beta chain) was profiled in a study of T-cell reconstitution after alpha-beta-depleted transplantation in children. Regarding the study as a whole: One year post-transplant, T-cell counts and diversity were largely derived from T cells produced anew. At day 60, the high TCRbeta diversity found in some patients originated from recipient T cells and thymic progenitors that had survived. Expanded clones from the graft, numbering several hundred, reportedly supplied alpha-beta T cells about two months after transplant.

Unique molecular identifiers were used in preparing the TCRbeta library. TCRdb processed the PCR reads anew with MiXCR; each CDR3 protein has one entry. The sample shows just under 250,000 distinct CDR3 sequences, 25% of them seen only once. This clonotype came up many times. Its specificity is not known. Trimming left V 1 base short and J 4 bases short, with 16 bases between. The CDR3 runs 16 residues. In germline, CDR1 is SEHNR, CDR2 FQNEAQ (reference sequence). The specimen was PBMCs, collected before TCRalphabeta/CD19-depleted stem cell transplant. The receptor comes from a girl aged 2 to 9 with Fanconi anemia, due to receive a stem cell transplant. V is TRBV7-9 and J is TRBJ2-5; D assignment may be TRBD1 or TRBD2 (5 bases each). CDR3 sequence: CASSLEPYGAGETQYF. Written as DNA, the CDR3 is TGTGCCAGCAGCTTAGAACCATACGGGGCGGGAGAGACCCAGTACTTC.